What follows are 13 T cell receptor beta chains derived from one specimen sequenced in a study of shared clonotypes between healthy human individuals. The method was immunoSEQ multiplex PCR; TCRdb's version includes in-frame clones alone and lacks a portion of them. The table shows over 400,000 clones, with roughly 95% occurring only once. Material: naive CD4+ T cells sorted from blood. Stated subset: CD45RA+ positively selected. Receptor source: a woman in her 30s in good health.

The chain carries TRBV19 and TRBJ1-4; 7 nucleotides match TRBD1. V dropped 3 bases and J dropped 8; count of bases not matched to a gene: 18. The CDR3 totals 18 residues. Germline V gives CDR1 LNHDA, CDR2 SQIVND (reference sequence). The CDR3 DNA follows: TGTGCCAGTAGTATCTCGGAAGCGAGGGGGCCAATTTACGAAAAACTGTTTTTT. Amino acids: CASSISEARGPIYEKLFF.

The chain has TRBV9 and TRBJ2-5; 9 bases are shared with TRBD1. Germline V lookup: CDR1 SGDLS, CDR2 YYNGEE. This CDR3 contains 16 residues. V dropped 3 bases and J dropped 3; count of bases not matched to a gene: 9. The CDR3 is CASSATTGGPEETQYF. CDR3 DNA: TGTGCCAGCAGCGCGACAACAGGGGGCCCCGAAGAGACCCAGTACTTC.

This chain uses TRBV27 with TRBJ2-6; possibly TRBD2 for D (5 bases). This CDR3 has 16 amino acids. The germline gives CDR1 MNHEY, CDR2 SMNVEV (reference sequence). Trimming shortened V by 5 bases and J by 1 base, and 12 bases separated the two germline ends. The CDR3 sequence is CASSLYSGSGANVLTF. CDR3 coding DNA: TGTGCCAGCAGTCTCTACTCGGGGTCTGGGGCCAACGTCCTGACTTTC.

The chain links TRBV2 to TRBJ2-1; D could derive from TRBD1 or TRBD2 (5 bases each). V lost 6 bases, J lost 7 bases, and 10 bases lay in between. The germline V gene encodes CDR1 SNHLY and CDR2 FYNNEI. This CDR3 is 12 amino acids long. CDR3 amino acids: CASSNWGNEQFF. CDR3 coding DNA: TGTGCCAGCAGCAATTGGGGGAATGAGCAGTTCTTC.

The CDR3, as DNA: TGTGCCAGCAATAAACTGAGCACAGATACGCAGTATTTT. It specifies CASNKLSTDTQYF. This sequence joins TRBV7-6 and TRBJ2-3, with D uncertain. There are 13 residues in the CDR3. Trimming took 7 bases from V and 0 from J, leaving 8 bases between them. CDR1 and CDR2 from the germline V gene are SGHVS and FNYEAQ.

This chain links TRBV19 with TRBJ2-1, with 9 bases matching TRBD1. Germline V gene sequence: CDR1 LNHDA, CDR2 SQIVND (reference sequence). V lost 5 bases to trimming and J lost 1 base; unmatched junction nucleotides: 6. CDR3 length: 16 residues. CDR3 sequence (DNA): TGTGCCAGTAGTGGACCGGGACAGGGTTCCTACAATGAGCAGTTCTTC. This sequence encodes CASSGPGQGSYNEQFF.

This chain uses TRBV28 with TRBJ2-7, with TRBD2 matching over 12 bases. Germline values: CDR1 MDHEN, CDR2 SYDVKM. CDR3 size: 13 residues. The CDR3 DNA sequence: TGTGTCTTGACTAGCGGGAGTTCCTACGAGCAGTACTTC. Protein product: CVLTSGSSYEQYF.

The chain is built from TRBV30 and TRBJ2-5; D is unclear. The CDR3 totals 13 residues. The germline CDR1 and CDR2 sequences are GTSNPN and SVGIG (reference sequence). V was trimmed by 3 bases and J by 0 bases, leaving 8 bases between them. The CDR3 is CAWSQSNQETQYF. The DNA for the CDR3 is TGTGCCTGGAGCCAATCAAACCAAGAGACCCAGTACTTC.

The rearrangement uses TRBV5-8 and TRBJ1-2; perhaps TRBD1 as D (6 bases). Germline-derived CDR1 and CDR2 are SGHTS and YDEGEE. CDR3 length: 18 residues. Between the trimmed V and J ends, which lost 0 bases and 2 bases, there was a span of 20 bases. CDR3 sequence reads: CASSLAFLGGGANYGYTF. The DNA for the CDR3 is TGTGCCAGCAGCTTGGCCTTCTTGGGAGGGGGTGCGAACTATGGCTACACCTTC.

This chain uses TRBV19 with TRBJ1-5, with 7 nucleotides matching TRBD1. Germline V gene lookup returns CDR1 LNHDA and CDR2 SQIVND (reference sequence). After removal of 1 base from V and 6 bases from J, the junction contained 6 bases not matched to a gene. CDR3 length: 15 residues. CDR3 nucleotide sequence: TGTGCCAGTAGTATAGGACAGGGAGTCGGTCAGCCCCAGCATTTT. This encodes CASSIGQGVGQPQHF.

The chain has TRBV5-4 and TRBJ1-5; tentative D call: TRBD1 (5 bases). This CDR3 is 14 amino acids long. Germline assignment: CDR1 SGHNT and CDR2 YYREEE (reference sequence). Trimming took 4 bases from V and 3 from J, leaving 11 bases between them. The CDR3 region is CASSGPGPNQPQHF. As DNA, the CDR3 is TGTGCCAGCAGCGGGCCGGGACCCAATCAGCCCCAGCATTTT.

The chain joins TRBV2 to TRBJ2-3; no clear D gene. Looked up from germline, CDR1 is SNHLY and CDR2 is FYNNEI. Trimming took 3 bases from V and 2 from J, leaving 9 bases between them. CDR3 length: 14 residues. CDR3 in amino acids: CASSEWGLTDTQYF. The CDR3 nucleotides are TGTGCCAGCAGTGAGTGGGGTCTCACAGATACGCAGTATTTT.

The chain joins TRBV7-6 to TRBJ2-7, with D perhaps given as TRBD1 or TRBD2 (5 bases each). The CDR3 sequence is 15 residues long. The germline gives CDR1 SGHVS, CDR2 FNYEAQ. V was clipped by 4 bases and J by 6 bases, with 19 bases between them. This CDR3 is CASSSPAQGVSEQYF. The CDR3 bases are TGTGCCAGCAGCTCCCCCGCTCAGGGAGTCTCCGAGCAGTACTTC.